A single T cell receptor beta chain is shown here with its context. Its specificity is unknown. Donors showed nominal health when sampled, although they likely had unrecorded immune exposures. The data were obtained in a study of cytomegalovirus exposure and HLA in healthy donors. Study overall: Earlier, 100 million or so unique TCR beta sequences were recovered from approximately 180 million T cells by an analysis.

This PCR relied on a set of 60 Vbeta primers and 13 Jbeta primers. Sequencing used immunoSEQ multiplex PCR; TCRdb keeps in-frame clones, though not all of them. The sample yields around 180,000 clones, roughly 81% seen once. V lost 0 bases and J 4 bases, leaving 11 bases between the germline ends. From germline, CDR1 is SGHTS and CDR2 YDEGEE. The CDR3 spans 16 residues. Whole-study results and caveats: When analyzed later, a missense DCLRE1C variant was found to be linked to TCR beta V- and J-gene trimming.

The rearrangement uses TRBV5-8 and TRBJ1-6; no clear D gene. Sequenced: PBMCs. The sequence came from a girl aged 5-17 years in good health and CMV-seropositive. The CDR3 region has the DNA TGTGCCAGCAGCTTGGATTGGGGAGTATATAATTCACCCCTCCACTTT. Encoded protein: CASSLDWGVYNSPLHF.